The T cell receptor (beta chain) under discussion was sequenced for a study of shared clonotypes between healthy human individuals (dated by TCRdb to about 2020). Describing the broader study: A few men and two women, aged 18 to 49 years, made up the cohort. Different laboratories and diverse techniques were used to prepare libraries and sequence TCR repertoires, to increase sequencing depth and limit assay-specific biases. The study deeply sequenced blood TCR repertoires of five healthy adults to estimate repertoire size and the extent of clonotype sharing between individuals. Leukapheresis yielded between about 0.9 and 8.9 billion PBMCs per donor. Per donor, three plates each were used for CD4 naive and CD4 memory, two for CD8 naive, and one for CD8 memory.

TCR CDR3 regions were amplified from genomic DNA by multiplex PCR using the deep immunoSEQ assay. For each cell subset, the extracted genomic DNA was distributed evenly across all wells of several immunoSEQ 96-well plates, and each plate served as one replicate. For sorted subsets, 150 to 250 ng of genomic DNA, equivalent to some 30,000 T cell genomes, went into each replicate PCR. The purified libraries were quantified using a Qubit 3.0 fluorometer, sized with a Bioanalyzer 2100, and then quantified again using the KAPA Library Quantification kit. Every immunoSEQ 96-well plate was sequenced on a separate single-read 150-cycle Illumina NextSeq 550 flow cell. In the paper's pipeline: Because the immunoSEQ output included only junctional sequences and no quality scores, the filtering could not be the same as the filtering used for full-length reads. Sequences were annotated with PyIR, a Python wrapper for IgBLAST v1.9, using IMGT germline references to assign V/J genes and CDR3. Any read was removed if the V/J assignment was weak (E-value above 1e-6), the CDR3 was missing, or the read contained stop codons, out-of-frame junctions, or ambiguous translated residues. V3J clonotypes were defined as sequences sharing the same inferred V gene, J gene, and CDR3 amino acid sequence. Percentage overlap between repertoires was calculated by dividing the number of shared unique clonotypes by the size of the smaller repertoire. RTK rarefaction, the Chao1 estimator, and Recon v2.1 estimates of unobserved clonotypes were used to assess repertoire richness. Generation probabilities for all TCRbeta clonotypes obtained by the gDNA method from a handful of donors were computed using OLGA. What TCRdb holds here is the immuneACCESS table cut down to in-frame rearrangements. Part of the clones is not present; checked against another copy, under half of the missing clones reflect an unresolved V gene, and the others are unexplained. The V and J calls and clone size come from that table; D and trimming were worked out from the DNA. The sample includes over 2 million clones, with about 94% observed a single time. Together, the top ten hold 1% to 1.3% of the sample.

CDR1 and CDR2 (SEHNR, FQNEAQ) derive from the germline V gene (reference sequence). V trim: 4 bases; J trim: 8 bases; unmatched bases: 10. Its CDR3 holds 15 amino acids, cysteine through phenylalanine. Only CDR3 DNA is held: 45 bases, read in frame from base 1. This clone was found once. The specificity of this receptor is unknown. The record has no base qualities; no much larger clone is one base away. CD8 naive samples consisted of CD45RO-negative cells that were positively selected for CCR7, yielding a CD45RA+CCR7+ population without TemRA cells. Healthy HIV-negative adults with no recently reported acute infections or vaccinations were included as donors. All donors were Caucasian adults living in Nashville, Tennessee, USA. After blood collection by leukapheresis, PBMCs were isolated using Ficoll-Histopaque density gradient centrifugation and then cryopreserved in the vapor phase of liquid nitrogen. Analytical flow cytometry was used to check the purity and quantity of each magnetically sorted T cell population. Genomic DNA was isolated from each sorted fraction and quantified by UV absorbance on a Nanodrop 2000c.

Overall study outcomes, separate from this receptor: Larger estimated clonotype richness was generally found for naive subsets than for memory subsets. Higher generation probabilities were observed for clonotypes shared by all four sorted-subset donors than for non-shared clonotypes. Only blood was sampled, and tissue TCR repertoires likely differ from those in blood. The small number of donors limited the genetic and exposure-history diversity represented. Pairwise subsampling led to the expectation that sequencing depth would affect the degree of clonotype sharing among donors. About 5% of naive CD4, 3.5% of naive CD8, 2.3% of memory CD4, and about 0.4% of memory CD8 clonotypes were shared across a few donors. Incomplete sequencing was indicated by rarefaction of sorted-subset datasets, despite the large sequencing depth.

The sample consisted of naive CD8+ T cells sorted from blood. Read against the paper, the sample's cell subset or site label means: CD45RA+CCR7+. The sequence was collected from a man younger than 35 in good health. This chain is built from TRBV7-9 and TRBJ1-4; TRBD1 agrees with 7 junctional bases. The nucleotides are TGTGCCAGCAGCTCTAGACAGGGAAGAGACGAAAAACTGTTTTTT. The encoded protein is CASSSRQGRDEKLFF.